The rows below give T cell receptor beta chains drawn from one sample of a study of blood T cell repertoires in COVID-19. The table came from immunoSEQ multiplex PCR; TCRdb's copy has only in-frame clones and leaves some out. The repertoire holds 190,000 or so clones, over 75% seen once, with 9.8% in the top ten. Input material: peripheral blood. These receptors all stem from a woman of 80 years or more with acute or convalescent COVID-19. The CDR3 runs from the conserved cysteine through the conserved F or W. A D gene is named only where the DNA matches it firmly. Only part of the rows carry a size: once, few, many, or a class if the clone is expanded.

TGTGCCAGCAGTTTAAGACAGACGATCAACCAGTACTTC | CASSLRQTINQYF | NA | TRBV12-3/TRBV12-4 | NA | TRBJ2-5
TGTGCCAGCAGTGACCCGCAGGGGGTGGGAGTCGAGCAGTACTTC | CASSDPQGVGVEQYF | NA | TRBV2 | TRBD1 | TRBJ2-7
TGCAGCGTTGCAAGACAGGGATACACTGAAGCTTTCTTT | CSVARQGYTEAFF | NA | TRBV29-1 | TRBD1 | TRBJ1-1
TGTGCCAGCACCGGGGACCAAGAGACCCAGTACTTC | CASTGDQETQYF | NA | TRBV5-4 | NA | TRBJ2-5
TGTGCCAGCAGCTTTGGGCAGGGGGCGGAGGAAAAACTGTTTTTT | CASSFGQGAEEKLFF | NA | TRBV5-4 | TRBD1 | TRBJ1-4
TGCGCCAGCAGCACTCAAGGGGCCCCAAACTATGGCTACACCTTC | CASSTQGAPNYGYTF | NA | TRBV5-1 | NA | TRBJ1-2
TGTGCCAGCAGCTTAGCAGCGGGCTCGGGGAGTGAGCAGTTCTTC | CASSLAAGSGSEQFF | many | TRBV7-9 | NA | TRBJ2-1
TGTGCCAGCAAAAGCGGGAGGGCCCAGGAGACCCAGTACTTC | CASKSGRAQETQYF | NA | TRBV5-4 | TRBD2 | TRBJ2-5
TGTGCCAGCAGCCCATTCCGGGACAGGGGTGGCTACACCTTC | CASSPFRDRGGYTF | NA | TRBV5-8 | TRBD1 | TRBJ1-2
TGTGCCTGGTCCCCATTGACACCGAACACTGAAGCTTTCTTT | CAWSPLTPNTEAFF | few | TRBV30 | NA | TRBJ1-1
TGTGCCAGCAGCCAAGGACGGGGGGTGACCTACGAGCAGTACTTC | CASSQGRGVTYEQYF | NA | TRBV3-1/TRBV3-2 | TRBD2 | TRBJ2-7
TGTGCCAGCAGTGAAGCTTGGCCCCCTTACAATCAGCCCCAGCATTTT | CASSEAWPPYNQPQHF | once | TRBV6-1 | NA | TRBJ1-5